This T cell receptor (beta chain) was sequenced during a study of beta chain features in type 1 diabetes. Study observations and caveats: Moderate but significant shortening of TCRB CDR3s was recorded in all four CD4+ subsets from Type 1 diabetes patients. A potential influence of HLA type upon TCRB rearrangement remained unresolved herein.

The V and J ends lost 6 bases and 1 base, in that order; junction bases with no gene match: 5. Germline V gives CDR1 MDHEN, CDR2 SYDVKM. The CDR3 loop spans 16 amino acids. Every bit of the isolated RNA underwent reverse transcription, so sequencing read expressed TCRB transcripts. Sequenced by immunoSEQ multiplex PCR; TCRdb stores in-frame clones only, minus some. The sample includes around 180,000 clones, approximately 13% of them seen just once. On this clone: Its antigen remains unidentified.

The clonotype comes from a woman under 30 in good health. The genes are TRBV28 and TRBJ1-5; 11 bases are a match to TRBD1. Sequenced: central memory CD4+ T cells from blood. The CDR3 coding sequence is TGTGCCAGCAGCCCCGGGACAGGGGGAAGCAATCAGCCCCAGCATTTT. Translation gives CASSPGTGGSNQPQHF.